This T cell receptor beta chain was documented in a study of response to subunit inactivated influenza vaccine. Broader study findings: Each seasonal flu vaccination may recruit only limited new T cells, authors suggested.

About this clonotype itself: The antigen is undetermined.

Germline assignment: CDR1 SGHVS and CDR2 FQNEAQ. The CDR3 consists of 13 residues. Trimming cost V 3 bases and J 4 bases, with 7 bases left between them. From the RT-PCR reads, TCRdb called clonotypes with MiXCR, one entry per CDR3 protein. The sample includes under 850,000 distinct CDR3 sequences, 18% of them seen just once. The sequencing used PBMCs from blood, collected more than 4 days after vaccination. This clonotype was sampled from a man aged 45-65 years who received an inactivated influenza vaccine. The chain carries TRBV7-8 and TRBJ1-5; D is ambiguous. DNA for the CDR3: TGTGCCAGCAGCTTGATGCAGAATCAGCCCCAGCATTTT. As protein: CASSLMQNQPQHF.